The 16 T cell receptor beta chains in this list originate from one sample, sequenced in a study of beta chain features in type 1 diabetes. Study conclusions and caveats: There was a moderate but significant shortening of TCRB CDR3s in all four CD4+ subsets of Type 1 diabetes patients.

No antigens are known for them. The sequenced template was cDNA made from the entire isolated RNA. The protocol was immunoSEQ multiplex PCR, while the TCRdb copy is restricted to in-frame clones and leaves out a portion. The sample carries about 650,000 clones, around 12% recorded once. Material for sequencing was naive CD4+ T cells from blood. All receptors derive from a man younger than 45 with type 1 diabetes.

The gene calls are TRBV27 and TRBJ2-3; D gene unclear. CDR3 length: 12 residues. Germline V gene sequence: CDR1 MNHEY, CDR2 SMNVEV (reference sequence). V shed 8 bases and J shed 0 bases, with 6 bases lying between them. The CDR3 bases are TGTGCCAGCTGGACCAGCACAGATACGCAGTATTTT. Encoded protein: CASWTSTDTQYF.

A word on this clone: Other DNA sequences in the sample encode the same CDR3. The chain uses TRBV19 and TRBJ1-6; unclear D gene. The CDR3 length is 13 residues. Trimming stripped 1 base from V and 10 bases from J, with 8 bases between. CDR1 is LNHDA and CDR2 is SQIVND in the germline V gene (reference sequence). CDR3 loop: CASSIGGGSPLHF. CDR3 DNA: TGTGCCAGTAGTATAGGGGGTGGATCACCCCTCCACTTT.

The rearrangement links TRBV18 to TRBJ2-1; D is perhaps TRBD1 (5 bases). This CDR3 spans 15 amino acids. Germline V CDR1 and CDR2: KGHSH, LQKENI. Trimming left V 2 bases short and J 6 bases short, with 14 bases between. The CDR3 region is CASSPGPDIPNEQFF. DNA for the CDR3: TGTGCCAGCTCACCAGGCCCGGACATCCCCAATGAGCAGTTCTTC.

Concerning this clone itself: This CDR3 is also generated by other DNA sequences in the sample. This sequence joins TRBV2 and TRBJ2-7; unclear D gene. CDR1 and CDR2 (germline): SNHLY, FYNNEI. This CDR3 is 11 amino acids long. With 6 bases removed from V and 4 bases from J, the gap between germline ends came to 7 bases. The CDR3 is CASSVTYEQYF. As DNA, the CDR3 is TGTGCCAGCAGCGTAACGTACGAGCAGTACTTC.

This clone was recorded a few times. The chain has TRBV29-1 and TRBJ1-2; no clear D gene. This CDR3 is 13 amino acids long. Germline CDR1 SQVTM, CDR2 ANQGSEA. V lost 6 bases and J 2 bases, leaving 13 bases between the germline ends. The CDR3 here is CSVTLHINYGYTF. DNA of the CDR3: TGCAGCGTGACGCTACACATAAACTATGGCTACACCTTC.

The chain uses TRBV11-3 and TRBJ1-1; D is undetermined. Germline values: CDR1 SGHNT, CDR2 YENEEA. CDR3 length: 12 amino acids. The V and J ends lost 5 bases and 5 bases respectively, with 9 bases between them. The chain's CDR3 is CASSPSLTEAFF. The CDR3 region has the DNA TGTGCCAGCAGCCCGTCCCTAACTGAAGCTTTCTTT.

The rearrangement uses TRBV29-1 and TRBJ1-6, with a weak D call TRBD1 (5 bases). V was clipped by 6 bases and J by 8 bases, with 20 bases between them. The length of the CDR3 is 15 residues. Germline CDR1 reads SQVTM; CDR2 reads ANQGSEA. The DNA of the CDR3 is TGCAGCGTCGGTTTGGGAGCCAGAGGGGATTCACCCCTCCACTTT. Translated, it gives CSVGLGARGDSPLHF.

This clone was counted only a few times. The rearrangement links TRBV7-2 to TRBJ2-3; 13 positions match TRBD2. The germline V gene encodes CDR1 SGHTA and CDR2 FQGNSA. This CDR3 has 17 residues. V lost 5 bases to trimming and J lost 2 bases; unmatched junction nucleotides: 7. CDR3 DNA: TGTGCCAGCAGCCGAGGGACTAGCGGGGCCACCACAGATACGCAGTATTTT. Translation gives CASSRGTSGATTDTQYF. The variable domain in full, with the rest retrieved from reference TRBV7-2 and TRBJ2-3, is GAGVSQSPSNKVTEKGKDVELRCDPISGHTALYWYRQSLGQGLEFLIYFQGNSAPDKSGLPSDRFSAERTGGSVSTLTIQRTQQEDSAVYLCASSRGTSGATTDTQYFGPGTRLTVL.

This clone was observed a few times. The chain carries TRBV11-2 and TRBJ2-1, with a tentative D call TRBD1 (5 bases). Trimming removed 9 bases at V and 0 bases at J, with 12 bases between. The length of the CDR3 is 14 residues. Germline V gene lookup returns CDR1 SGHAT and CDR2 FQNNGV. The CDR3 reads CASLKGDSYNEQFF. The CDR3 DNA sequence: TGTGCCAGTCTAAAAGGGGACTCCTACAATGAGCAGTTCTTC.

V and J are TRBV7-2 and TRBJ2-5; a weak D match, TRBD1 (5 bases). V lost 5 bases and J lost 5, with 15 bases in between. The germline V gene encodes CDR1 SGHTA and CDR2 FQGNSA. The CDR3 has 14 amino acids. The CDR3 nucleotides read TGTGCCAGCAGCCCCCGCAGGGCTGGGGAGACCCAGTACTTC. This translates into CASSPRRAGETQYF.

The table lists this clone with a few counts. This chain connects TRBV7-9 to TRBJ2-3; 9 bases agree with TRBD1. The CDR3 spans 16 residues. V shed 4 bases and J 9 bases; nucleotides not matched to a gene: 14. Germline CDR1 is SEHNR and CDR2 is FQNEAQ (reference sequence). The CDR3 reads CASSSTPGQGTGTQYF. The CDR3 region has the DNA TGTGCCAGCAGCTCTACCCCGGGACAGGGTACCGGAACGCAGTATTTT.

The V and J genes are TRBV5-1 and TRBJ2-7; D not certain. Per the germline V gene, CDR1 is SGHRS and CDR2 is YFSETQ. The CDR3 has 12 residues. Trimming stripped 5 bases from V and 3 bases from J, with 9 bases between. The DNA for the CDR3 is TGCGCCAGCAGTACAGCCAACTACGAGCAGTACTTC. Translating it yields CASSTANYEQYF. The full variable domain, rest sourced from reference TRBV5-1 and TRBJ2-7, is KAGVTQTPRYLIKTRGQQVTLSCSPISGHRSVSWYQQTPGQGLQFLFEYFSETQRNKGNFPGRFSGRQFSNSRSEMNVSTLELGDSALYLCASSTANYEQYFGPGTRLTVT.

V gene TRBV6-5 combines with J gene TRBJ2-1; D perhaps matches TRBD2 (6 bases). Trimming took off 2 bases at V and 1 base at J, with 9 bases between the two ends. The CDR3 is made up of 15 amino acids. Germline V gene sequence: CDR1 MNHEY, CDR2 SVGAGI. The CDR3 spells CASSYDGGSYNEQFF. In DNA form, the CDR3 reads TGTGCCAGCAGTTACGACGGGGGTTCCTACAATGAGCAGTTCTTC.

This chain joins TRBV27 and TRBJ2-7; D is uncertain. The germline V and J ends were trimmed by 6 bases and 0 bases, with 9 bases remaining between them. Germline lookup yields CDR1 MNHEY and CDR2 SMNVEV (reference sequence). This CDR3 spans 13 amino acids. The DNA of the CDR3 is TGTGCCAGCAGCTTACCGGACTCCTACGAGCAGTACTTC. Amino acids: CASSLPDSYEQYF.

The V call is TRBV11-2, the J call TRBJ2-5, with D maybe TRBD2 (6 bases). CDR1 is SGHAT and CDR2 is FQNNGV in the germline V gene. This CDR3 has 17 amino acids. The V end lost 1 base, the J end lost 3 bases, and 18 bases lay between the germline ends. This chain's CDR3 is CASSLGWRGEPEETQYF. The CDR3 bases are TGTGCCAGCAGCTTAGGTTGGCGGGGAGAACCCGAAGAGACCCAGTACTTC.

The chain joins TRBV10-3 to TRBJ2-2; tentative D call: TRBD2 (5 bases). From germline, CDR1 is ENHRY and CDR2 SYGVKD. Between the trimmed V and J ends, which lost 6 bases and 4 bases, there was a span of 12 bases. The CDR3 loop spans 14 amino acids. CDR3 sequence reads: CAIRRELSTGELFF. The CDR3 nucleotides read TGTGCCATCAGGAGGGAACTGAGCACCGGGGAGCTGTTTTTT.